Below are 30 T cell receptor beta chains sequenced from a single sample in a study of PD-1 blockade in classical Hodgkin lymphoma. The method was immunoSEQ multiplex PCR; TCRdb's version includes in-frame clones alone and lacks a portion of them. Altogether fewer than 25,000 clones are present, around 80% being singletons, with the ten largest covering approximately 7.2%. There was relapse after autologous stem cell transplantation in every patient, and there was variation in brentuximab vedotin exposure. The sequencing used peripheral blood mononuclear cells (PBMCs), collected at baseline. These receptors all stem from a human donor with classical Hodgkin lymphoma.

The chain links TRBV6-4 to TRBJ1-2, with D possibly matching TRBD1 (5 bases). Trimming took 1 base from V and 6 from J, leaving 21 bases between them. The CDR3 contains 17 residues. The germline V gene encodes CDR1 MRHNA and CDR2 SNTAGT. CDR3: CASSDWSMGVRFHGYTF. CDR3 coding DNA: TGTGCCAGCAGTGACTGGTCCATGGGGGTGCGCTTCCATGGCTACACCTTC.

The chain links TRBV6-5 to TRBJ2-4; D remains ambiguous. Trimming took off 0 bases at V and 0 bases at J, with 6 bases between the two ends. CDR1 is MNHEY, CDR2 SVGAGI, per germline. CDR3 length equals 15 residues. CDR3 DNA: TGTGCCAGCAGTTACTCACGATTAGCCAAAAACATTCAGTACTTC. This gives the protein CASSYSRLAKNIQYF.

The V gene is TRBV6-5, the J gene TRBJ1-1; 8 bases agree with TRBD1. CDR1 is MNHEY and CDR2 is SVGAGI in the germline V gene. The CDR3 extends over 14 amino acids. The V segment lost 6 bases and the J segment 1 base; nucleotides outside the gene matches: 4. CDR3 region: CASSRQGRNTEAFF. The CDR3 DNA reads TGTGCCAGCAGCCGACAGGGGAGGAACACTGAAGCTTTCTTT.

The chain is built from TRBV7-9 and TRBJ1-5; the D gene is possibly TRBD1 (6 bases). The CDR3 has 13 residues. Trimming pared 5 bases from V and 7 bases from J, leaving 12 bases between. Germline loops: CDR1 SEHNR, CDR2 FQNEAQ (reference sequence). The CDR3 reads CASSAGVKQPQHF. The CDR3 coding sequence is TGTGCCAGCAGCGCAGGGGTCAAGCAGCCCCAGCATTTT.

The rearrangement uses TRBV2 and TRBJ1-2; tentative D call: TRBD1 (6 bases). The germline CDR1 and CDR2 sequences are SNHLY and FYNNEI. This CDR3 region has 14 residues. Trimming stripped 7 bases from V and 4 bases from J, with 16 bases between. DNA for the CDR3: TGTGCCAGCACCCAAGGGGGGTTGGGCTATGGCTACACCTTC. Protein sequence: CASTQGGLGYGYTF.

This clone was counted a single time. V is TRBV10-3 and J is TRBJ2-3, with D possibly TRBD2 on 5 matching bases. Between the trimmed V and J ends, which lost 3 bases and 1 base, there was a span of 11 bases. The germline CDR1 and CDR2 sequences are ENHRY and SYGVKD. This CDR3 region has 15 residues. CDR3 DNA sequence: TGTGCCATCAGTGAAGTACTAGAGGGCACAGATACGCAGTATTTT. Amino acid sequence: CAISEVLEGTDTQYF.

The rearrangement links TRBV5-1 to TRBJ1-2, with TRBD1 as a possible D gene (6 bases). CDR3 size: 15 residues. With 2 bases removed from V and 0 bases from J, the gap between germline ends came to 11 bases. Looked up from germline, CDR1 is SGHRS and CDR2 is YFSETQ. CDR3 nucleotide sequence: TGCGCCAGCAGCTTTTGGGGGGGCCCTAACTATGGCTACACCTTC. Translation: CASSFWGGPNYGYTF.

Here the CDR3 DNA reads TGTGCCAGCAGTTTATCCATGACGGGTATGCGGGGTTATGCAGATACGCAGTATTTT. This gives the protein CASSLSMTGMRGYADTQYF. This chain uses TRBV27 with TRBJ2-3, with D tentatively TRBD2 (6 bases). Germline CDR1 is MNHEY and CDR2 is SMNVEV (reference sequence). Trimming cost V 0 bases and J 4 bases, with 23 bases left between them. CDR3 length: 19 amino acids.

The V and J genes are TRBV5-1 and TRBJ2-2; 7 bases align to TRBD1. The V and J ends lost 0 bases and 5 bases, in that order; junction bases with no gene match: 4. The CDR3 extends over 15 amino acids. Germline CDR1 reads SGHRS; CDR2 reads YFSETQ. DNA of the CDR3: TGCGCCAGCAGCTTGGGACAGGGTATAACCGGGGAGCTGTTTTTT. This translates into CASSLGQGITGELFF.

The chain employs TRBV5-5 and TRBJ1-1, with TRBD1 identical over 9 bases. The CDR3 spans 15 residues. CDR1 is SGHKS, CDR2 YYEKEE, per germline (reference sequence). The trim removed 4 bases at V and 6 bases at J, leaving 10 bases unmatched. The CDR3 DNA follows: TGTGCCAGCAGCCGCGGGACAGGGCGGAATGCTGAAGCTTTCTTT. Encoded protein: CASSRGTGRNAEAFF.

The chain has TRBV4-3 and TRBJ1-1; maybe TRBD1 (6 bases). Germline V gives CDR1 LGHNA, CDR2 YSLEER. The V and J ends lost 3 bases and 3 bases respectively, with 17 bases between them. This CDR3 spans 16 amino acids. The CDR3 DNA reads as TGCGCCAGCAGCCAGGCCACAGGGTACAGGGACACTGAAGCTTTCTTT. It codes for CASSQATGYRDTEAFF.

The rearrangement links TRBV5-1 to TRBJ2-7; perhaps TRBD1 as D (5 bases). The V and J ends lost 1 base and 0 bases respectively, with 14 bases between them. This CDR3 is 16 amino acids long. Germline V gene lookup returns CDR1 SGHRS and CDR2 YFSETQ. The CDR3 is CASSLLTAGSSYEQYF. The CDR3 DNA sequence: TGCGCCAGCAGCTTGTTGACAGCCGGAAGCTCCTACGAGCAGTACTTC.

The J gene is TRBJ2-5, the V gene TRBV4-3, with D possibly being TRBD2 (5 bases). The CDR3 extends over 15 amino acids. Germline V CDR1 and CDR2: LGHNA, YSLEER. V shed 1 base and J shed 5 bases, with 14 bases lying between them. In nucleotides, the CDR3 is TGCGCCAGCAGCCAAGGCGGGCTAGAGACGGAGACCCAGTACTTC. Translated, it gives CASSQGGLETETQYF.

V gene TRBV13 combines with J gene TRBJ2-7, with D maybe TRBD2 (5 bases). The CDR3 spans 12 residues. Per the germline V gene, CDR1 is PRHDT and CDR2 is FYEKMQ (reference sequence). Trimming took 5 bases from V and 3 from J, leaving 8 bases between them. The CDR3 reads CASSEGSYEQYF. The CDR3 DNA is TGTGCCAGCAGCGAAGGGAGCTACGAGCAGTACTTC.

CDR3 bases: TGCGCCAGCAGTCACCAGTACTTC. It is translated as CASSHQYF. The J gene is TRBJ2-5, the V gene TRBV10-1, with D hard to call. V was pared by 5 bases and J by 10 bases, with 2 bases between. CDR1 and CDR2 (germline): WNHNN, SYGVQD (reference sequence). CDR3 length: 8 amino acids.

This clone was detected only a few times. The V and J genes are TRBV5-1 and TRBJ2-3; no reliable D call. V was pared by 4 bases and J by 0 bases, with 3 bases between. The germline gives CDR1 SGHRS, CDR2 YFSETQ. This CDR3 comprises 12 residues. The DNA for the CDR3 is TGCGCCAGCAGCACTAGCACAGATACGCAGTATTTT. Translation gives CASSTSTDTQYF.

The genes are TRBV5-6 and TRBJ1-6; D is undetermined. CDR3 length: 15 residues. V was cut by 3 bases and J by 3 bases, with 10 bases left in between. CDR1 SGHDT and CDR2 YYEEEE come from the germline V gene. CDR3 region: CASSSEYYYNSPLHF. DNA for the CDR3: TGTGCCAGCAGCTCTGAGTACTACTATAATTCACCCCTCCACTTT.

The chain carries TRBV19 and TRBJ2-3, with 10 bases lining up with TRBD2. This CDR3 contains 18 residues. From germline, CDR1 is LNHDA and CDR2 SQIVND (reference sequence). V was clipped by 5 bases and J by 5 bases; unmatched bases: 16. The CDR3, as DNA: TGTGCCAGTAGTCCAGGTTTTTGGACTAGCGGTGTTAAAGATACGCAGTATTTT. This encodes CASSPGFWTSGVKDTQYF. Looking up the rest from reference TRBV19 and TRBJ2-3 gives the full variable domain: DGGITQSPKYLFRKEGQNVTLSCEQNLNHDAMYWYRQDPGQGLRLIYYSQIVNDFQKGDIAEGYSVSREKKESFPLTVTSAQKNPTAFYLCASSPGFWTSGVKDTQYFGPGTRLTVL.

The chain carries TRBV6-1 and TRBJ2-3; D is possibly TRBD2 (5 bases). The germline gives CDR1 MNHNS, CDR2 SASEGT. The ends were cut back, 7 bases at V and 0 bases at J, with 14 bases in the middle. This CDR3 region has 15 residues. The CDR3 DNA sequence: TGTGCCAGCACCCCATCGGGGTTTAGCACAGATACGCAGTATTTT. Amino acids: CASTPSGFSTDTQYF.

V is TRBV9 and J is TRBJ1-4; 9 nucleotides agree with TRBD1. Unmatched junction bases numbered 2, after V lost 4 bases and J lost 4 bases. Per the germline V gene, CDR1 is SGDLS and CDR2 is YYNGEE. The CDR3 runs to 14 residues. CDR3 bases: TGTGCCAGCAGCTGGACAGGGGATAATGAAAAACTGTTTTTT. Translating it yields CASSWTGDNEKLFF.

V is TRBV4-3 and J is TRBJ2-5, with D unresolved. Per the germline V gene, CDR1 is LGHNA and CDR2 is YSLEER. V was clipped by 0 bases and J by 5 bases, with 22 bases between them. This CDR3 spans 18 amino acids. This chain's CDR3 is CASSQDRISEVYGETQYF. The DNA of the CDR3 is TGCGCCAGCAGCCAAGATCGAATATCCGAGGTATACGGGGAGACCCAGTACTTC.

The chain has TRBV18 and TRBJ2-7; 9 nucleotides align to TRBD2. Germline CDR1 is KGHSH and CDR2 is LQKENI. The CDR3 consists of 13 residues. Trimming at V came to 3 bases and at J to 6 bases, leaving 3 bases not matched to a gene. As DNA, the CDR3 is TGTGCCAGCTCACCGGGACTAGCAACCGAGCAGTACTTC. Translated: CASSPGLATEQYF.

This sequence joins TRBV5-6 and TRBJ2-2, with D unclear. Germline assignment: CDR1 SGHDT and CDR2 YYEEEE. CDR3 size: 12 residues. Trimming pared 2 bases from V and 6 bases from J, leaving 5 bases between. The DNA for the CDR3 is TGTGCCAGCAGCTTATCTGCCGGGGAGCTGTTTTTT. Encoded protein: CASSLSAGELFF.

This clone was seen a few times. V gene TRBV7-2 combines with J gene TRBJ2-2; no definite D call. This CDR3 contains 12 residues. Germline V gives CDR1 SGHTA, CDR2 FQGNSA. Trimming shortened V by 1 base and J by 7 bases, and 4 bases separated the two germline ends. DNA for the CDR3: TGTGCCAGCAGCTTAGATATCGGGGAGCTGTTTTTT. It is translated as CASSLDIGELFF.

The CDR3 DNA reads TGTGCCAGCAGTCCCCCCGCCTACAGAAGGGAAAATGAAAAACTGTTTTTT. Protein product: CASSPPAYRRENEKLFF. The V and J genes are TRBV28 and TRBJ1-4; D gene uncertain. Germline loops: CDR1 MDHEN, CDR2 SYDVKM. V lost 5 bases to trimming and J lost 5 bases, with 21 bases between them. This CDR3 region has 17 residues.

This sequence joins TRBV9 and TRBJ2-7, with a possible D match to TRBD2 (5 bases). The germline V gene has CDR1 SGDLS and CDR2 YYNGEE. The CDR3 spans 17 residues. V shed 3 bases and J shed 2 bases, with 21 bases lying between them. CDR3 residues: CASSAYTPGGRPYEQYF. CDR3 sequence (DNA): TGTGCCAGCAGCGCGTACACCCCGGGCGGGCGACCCTACGAGCAGTACTTC.

The rearrangement uses TRBV9 and TRBJ1-1; the match to TRBD1 covers 7 bases. Germline V CDR1 and CDR2: SGDLS, YYNGEE. V gave up 3 bases and J gave up 2 bases; unmatched junction bases: 4. The CDR3 is 14 residues long. Here the CDR3 reads CASSEGARNTEAFF. DNA for the CDR3: TGTGCCAGCAGCGAGGGGGCGCGAAACACTGAAGCTTTCTTT.

The V and J genes are TRBV7-9 and TRBJ1-2; 7 nucleotides line up with TRBD1. From germline, CDR1 is SEHNR and CDR2 FQNEAQ (reference sequence). Losses at the gene ends were 5 bases for V and 8 bases for J; bases not matched to a gene: 14. The CDR3 consists of 15 residues. CDR3 nucleotides: TGTGCCAGCAGCCCCCCCCCGACGACAGGGTTCGGCTACACCTTC. As protein: CASSPPPTTGFGYTF. Using reference TRBV7-9 and TRBJ1-2 for the parts outside the CDR3, the full variable domain is DTGVSQNPRHKITKRGQNVTFRCDPISEHNRLYWYRQTLGQGPEFLTYFQNEAQLEKSRLLSDRFSAERPKGSFSTLEIQRTEQGDSAMYLCASSPPPTTGFGYTFGSGTRLTVV.

This chain connects TRBV25-1 to TRBJ2-4; D remains ambiguous. Germline V gene lookup returns CDR1 MGHDK and CDR2 SYGVNS. V shed 3 bases and J shed 8 bases, with 5 bases lying between them. The CDR3 has 11 amino acids. CDR3 DNA: TGTGCCAGCAGTGACCTAGACATTCAGTACTTC. Its translation: CASSDLDIQYF.

This chain's CDR3 is CASSLVGRTDTQYF. The CDR3, as DNA: TGTGCCAGCAGTTTAGTGGGGAGAACAGATACGCAGTATTTT. The V and J genes are TRBV28 and TRBJ2-3, with D perhaps TRBD2 (5 bases). The V end lost 2 bases, the J end lost 3 bases, and 9 bases lay between the germline ends. There are 14 residues in the CDR3. Germline V gene data show CDR1 as MDHEN and CDR2 as SYDVKM.